This is a list of T cell receptor beta chains from one sample in a study of cytotoxic CD8 clonotypes in ibrutinib-treated CLL. Sequenced by immunoSEQ multiplex PCR; TCRdb stores in-frame clones only, minus some. This sample has 110,000 to 150,000 clones, with 76% found just once. This specimen consisted of PBMCs, obtained after 24 months of ibrutinib treatment. These receptors came from a human donor with chronic lymphocytic leukemia. The CDR3 runs from the conserved cysteine through the conserved F or W. The D gene is left open where the match is weak. Where a row states a size, it is once, few, many or the class of an expanded clone; other rows omit it.

j_call v_call clone_size d_call cdr3_aa cdr3_nt
TRBJ2-1 TRBV5-1 NA NA CASSPLGYSYNEQFF TGCGCCAGCAGCCCACTGGGGTACTCCTACAATGAGCAGTTCTTC
TRBJ1-2 TRBV27 few NA CASSPGVRDDYGYTF TGTGCCAGCAGTCCTGGGGTCAGGGACGACTATGGCTACACCTTC
TRBJ2-7 TRBV29-1 NA NA CSVESAVGEQYF TGCAGCGTTGAATCTGCGGTGGGCGAGCAGTACTTC
TRBJ2-3 TRBV6-1 NA TRBD2 CASSERAGAASTDTQYF TGTGCCAGCAGTGAAAGGGCGGGAGCGGCTAGCACAGATACGCAGTATTTT
TRBJ1-4 TRBV4-2 NA NA CASRGRAGPGEKLFF TGTGCCAGCAGAGGCCGGGCGGGCCCGGGTGAAAAACTGTTTTTT
TRBJ1-1 TRBV19 NA NA CASSPPRDTEAFF TGTGCCAGTAGTCCCCCGCGGGACACTGAAGCTTTCTTT
TRBJ2-1 TRBV11-1 NA NA CASSVAPGNEQFF TGTGCCAGCAGCGTTGCCCCGGGCAATGAGCAGTTCTTC
TRBJ2-1 TRBV7-9 NA NA CASSPPGATPNNEQFF TGTGCCAGCAGCCCGCCGGGGGCGACCCCCAACAATGAGCAGTTCTTC
TRBJ1-4 TRBV18 NA NA CASFWGPATNEKLFF TGTGCCAGCTTTTGGGGGCCTGCAACTAATGAAAAACTGTTTTTT
TRBJ2-5 TRBV29-1 NA TRBD2 CSVASGGDQETQYF TGCAGCGTAGCTAGCGGGGGGGATCAAGAGACCCAGTACTTC
TRBJ2-7 TRBV27 NA NA CASSLSFQGYEQYF TGTGCCAGCAGTTTATCGTTCCAGGGCTACGAGCAGTACTTC